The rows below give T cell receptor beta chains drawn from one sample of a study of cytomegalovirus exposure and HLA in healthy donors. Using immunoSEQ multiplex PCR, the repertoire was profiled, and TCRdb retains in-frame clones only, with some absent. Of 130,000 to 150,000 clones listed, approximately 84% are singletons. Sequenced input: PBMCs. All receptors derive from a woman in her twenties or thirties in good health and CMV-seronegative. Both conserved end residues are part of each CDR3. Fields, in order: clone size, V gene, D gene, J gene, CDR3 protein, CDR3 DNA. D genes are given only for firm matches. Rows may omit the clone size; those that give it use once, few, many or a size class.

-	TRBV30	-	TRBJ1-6	CAQSGTSSSPLHF	TGTGCCCAATCCGGGACATCTAGTTCACCCCTCCACTTT
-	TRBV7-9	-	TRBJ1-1	CASSLVSRKNTEAFF	TGTGCCAGCAGCTTAGTTTCCAGAAAAAACACTGAAGCTTTCTTT
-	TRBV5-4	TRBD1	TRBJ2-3	CASSKGDRGRTDTQYF	TGTGCCAGCAGCAAGGGGGACAGGGGGAGGACAGATACGCAGTATTTT
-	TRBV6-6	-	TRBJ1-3	CASSYSGGNSGNTIYF	TGTGCCAGCAGTTACTCGGGAGGAAACTCTGGAAACACCATATATTTT
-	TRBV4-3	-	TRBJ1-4	CASSQSRGGEKLFF	TGCGCCAGCAGCCAATCTAGGGGGGGTGAAAAACTGTTTTTT
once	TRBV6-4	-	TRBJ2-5	CASEGGKGTQYF	TGTGCCAGCGAGGGCGGAAAAGGGACCCAGTACTTC
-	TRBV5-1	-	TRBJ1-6	CASSLWDTNSPLHF	TGCGCCAGCAGCTTGTGGGACACCAATTCACCCCTCCACTTT
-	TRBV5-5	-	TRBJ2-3	CASSWFSGETGDTQYF	TGTGCCAGCAGCTGGTTCTCGGGGGAGACGGGGGATACGCAGTATTTT
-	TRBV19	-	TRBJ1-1	CASSASQGWSTEAFF	TGTGCCAGTAGTGCGTCACAGGGTTGGAGCACTGAAGCTTTCTTT
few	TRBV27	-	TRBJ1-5	CASSASGISPSIF	-
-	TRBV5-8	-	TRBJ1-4	CASSLGRAWGLGEKLFF	TGTGCCAGCAGCCTGGGACGGGCTTGGGGCTTGGGTGAAAAACTGTTTTTT
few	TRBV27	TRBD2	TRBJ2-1	CASSRGLVHNEQFF	TGTGCCAGCAGCCGGGGACTAGTTCACAATGAGCAGTTCTTC
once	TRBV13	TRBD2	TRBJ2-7	CASSPRGGSYEQYF	TGTGCCAGCAGCCCACGGGGGGGTTCCTACGAGCAGTACTTC
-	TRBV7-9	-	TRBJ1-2	CASSFSGGGYTF	TGTGCCAGCAGCTTCTCGGGAGGAGGCTACACCTTC
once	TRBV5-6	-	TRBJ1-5	CASSLNDGGPQHF	TGTGCCAGCAGCTTAAATGACGGGGGGCCCCAGCATTTT
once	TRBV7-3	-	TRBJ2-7	CASSEVCLEQYF	TGTGCCAGCAGCGAGGTGTGTCTCGAGCAGTACTTC
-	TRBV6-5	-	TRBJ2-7	CASSSISGFTYEQYF	TGTGCCAGCAGTTCAATCTCAGGATTTACCTACGAGCAGTACTTC